This TCR beta chain appears in the sequencing data of a study of PD-1 and CTLA-4 blockade in melanoma. Measured with immunoSEQ multiplex PCR; TCRdb has only the in-frame clones, and not every one. The repertoire holds about 21,000 clones, with about nine tenths as singletons. The CDR3 consists of 16 residues. The germline V and J ends were trimmed by 0 bases and 2 bases, with 13 bases remaining between them. Germline-derived CDR1 and CDR2 are MNHEY and SVGAGI. This chain uses TRBV6-5 with TRBJ1-1, with D possibly being TRBD1 (6 bases). The sequence derives from a human donor with melanoma. Sample: CD8+ T cells from peripheral blood, taken before anti-PD-1 treatment. CDR3 in amino acids: CASSYSAQQGNTEAFF. As DNA, the CDR3 is TGTGCCAGCAGTTACTCAGCACAACAGGGAAACACTGAAGCTTTCTTT.